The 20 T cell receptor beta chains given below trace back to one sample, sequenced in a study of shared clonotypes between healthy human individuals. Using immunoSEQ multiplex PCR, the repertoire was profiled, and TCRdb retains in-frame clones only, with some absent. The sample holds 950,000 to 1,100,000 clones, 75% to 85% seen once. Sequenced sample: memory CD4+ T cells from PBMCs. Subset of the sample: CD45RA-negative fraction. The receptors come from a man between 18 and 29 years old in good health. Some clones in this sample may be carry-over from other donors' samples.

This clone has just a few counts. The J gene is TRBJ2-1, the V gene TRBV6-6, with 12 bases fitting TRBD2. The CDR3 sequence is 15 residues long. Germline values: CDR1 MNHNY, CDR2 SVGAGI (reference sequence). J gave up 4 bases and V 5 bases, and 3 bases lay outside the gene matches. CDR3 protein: CASSVGTSGYNEQFF. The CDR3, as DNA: TGTGCCAGCAGTGTCGGGACTAGCGGGTACAATGAGCAGTTCTTC.

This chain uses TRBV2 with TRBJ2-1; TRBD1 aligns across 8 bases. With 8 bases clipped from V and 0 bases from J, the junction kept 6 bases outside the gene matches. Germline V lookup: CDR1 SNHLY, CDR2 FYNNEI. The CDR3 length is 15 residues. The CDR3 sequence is CASLGTGGSYNEQFF. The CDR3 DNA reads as TGTGCCAGCCTAGGAACAGGGGGCTCCTACAATGAGCAGTTCTTC.

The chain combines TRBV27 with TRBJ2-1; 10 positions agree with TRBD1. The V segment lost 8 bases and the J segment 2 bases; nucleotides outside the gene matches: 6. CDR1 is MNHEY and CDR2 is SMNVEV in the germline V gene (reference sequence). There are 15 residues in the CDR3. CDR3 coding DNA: TGTGCCAGCCGCGACGGACAGGGGGCCTACAATGAGCAGTTCTTC. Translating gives CASRDGQGAYNEQFF.

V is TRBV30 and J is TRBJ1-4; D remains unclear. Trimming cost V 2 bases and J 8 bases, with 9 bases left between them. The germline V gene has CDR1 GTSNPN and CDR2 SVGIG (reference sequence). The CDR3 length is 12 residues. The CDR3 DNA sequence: TGTGCCTGGAGTTGGGTTGGAGAAAAACTGTTTTTT. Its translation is CAWSWVGEKLFF.

Here the CDR3 reads CASSYYGTGAGYTF. CDR3 nucleotide sequence: TGTGCCAGCAGTTACTATGGGACAGGGGCTGGCTACACCTTC. The chain couples TRBV6-5 to TRBJ1-2; TRBD1 matches at 10 bases. This CDR3 has 14 residues. CDR1 and CDR2 (germline): MNHEY, SVGAGI. Losses at the gene ends were 1 base for V and 7 bases for J; bases not matched to a gene: 3.

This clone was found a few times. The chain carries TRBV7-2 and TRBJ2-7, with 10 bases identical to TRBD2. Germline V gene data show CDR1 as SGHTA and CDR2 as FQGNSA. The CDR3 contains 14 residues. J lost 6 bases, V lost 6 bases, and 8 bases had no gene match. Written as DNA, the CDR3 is TGTGCCAGCAGACCTAGCGGGAGTCGGATCGAGCAGTACTTC. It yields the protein CASRPSGSRIEQYF.

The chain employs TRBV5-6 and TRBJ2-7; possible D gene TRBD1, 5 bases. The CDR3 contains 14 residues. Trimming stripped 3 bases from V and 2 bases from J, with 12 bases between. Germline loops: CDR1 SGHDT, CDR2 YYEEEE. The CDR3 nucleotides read TGTGCCAGCAGCTGGCAACAGGCCCCCTACGAGCAGTACTTC. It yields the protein CASSWQQAPYEQYF.

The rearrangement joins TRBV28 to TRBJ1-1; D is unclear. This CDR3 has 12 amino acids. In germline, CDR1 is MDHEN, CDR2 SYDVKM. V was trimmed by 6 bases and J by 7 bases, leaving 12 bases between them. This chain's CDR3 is CASSPQRLEAFF. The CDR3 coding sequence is TGTGCCAGCAGCCCGCAGAGGCTTGAAGCTTTCTTT.

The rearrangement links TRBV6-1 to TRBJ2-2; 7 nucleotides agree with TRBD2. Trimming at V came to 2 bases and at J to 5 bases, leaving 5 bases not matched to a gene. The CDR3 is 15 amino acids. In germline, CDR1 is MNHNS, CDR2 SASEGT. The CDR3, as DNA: TGTGCCAGCAGTGAATCAGCGGGAAATACCGGGGAGCTGTTTTTT. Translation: CASSESAGNTGELFF.

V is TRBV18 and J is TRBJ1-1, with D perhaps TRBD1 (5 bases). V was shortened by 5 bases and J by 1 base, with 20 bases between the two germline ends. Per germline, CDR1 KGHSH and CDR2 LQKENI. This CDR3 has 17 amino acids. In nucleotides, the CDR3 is TGTGCCAGCTCAAATCACCGCGGGGCCGCACAGAACACTGAAGCTTTCTTT. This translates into CASSNHRGAAQNTEAFF.

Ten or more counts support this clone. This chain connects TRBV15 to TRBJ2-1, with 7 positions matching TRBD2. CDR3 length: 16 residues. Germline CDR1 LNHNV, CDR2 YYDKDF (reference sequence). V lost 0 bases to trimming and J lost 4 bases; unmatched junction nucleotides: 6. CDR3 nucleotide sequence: TGTGCCACCAGCAGAGATGTACGGGACTATTACAATGAGCAGTTCTTC. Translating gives CATSRDVRDYYNEQFF. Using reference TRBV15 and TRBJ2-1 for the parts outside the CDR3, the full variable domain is DAMVIQNPRYQVTQFGKPVTLSCSQTLNHNVMYWYQQKSSQAPKLLFHYYDKDFNNEADTPDNFQSRRPNTSFCFLDIRSPGLGDTAMYLCATSRDVRDYYNEQFFGPGTRLTVL.

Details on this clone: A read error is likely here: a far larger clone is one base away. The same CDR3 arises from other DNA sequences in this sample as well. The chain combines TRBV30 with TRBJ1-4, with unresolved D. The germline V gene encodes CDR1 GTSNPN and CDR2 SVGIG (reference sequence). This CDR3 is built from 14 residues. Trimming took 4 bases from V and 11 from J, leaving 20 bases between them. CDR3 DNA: TGTGCCTGGACCGCAAGTCCCGCCGGGGAGAAACTGTTTTTT. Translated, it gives CAWTASPAGEKLFF.

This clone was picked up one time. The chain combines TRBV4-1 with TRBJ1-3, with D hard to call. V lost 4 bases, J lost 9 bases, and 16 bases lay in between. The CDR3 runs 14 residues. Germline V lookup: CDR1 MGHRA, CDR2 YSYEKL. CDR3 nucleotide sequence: TGCGCCAGCAGCCCCGGGAATTCTGACGGCACCATATATTTT. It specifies CASSPGNSDGTIYF.

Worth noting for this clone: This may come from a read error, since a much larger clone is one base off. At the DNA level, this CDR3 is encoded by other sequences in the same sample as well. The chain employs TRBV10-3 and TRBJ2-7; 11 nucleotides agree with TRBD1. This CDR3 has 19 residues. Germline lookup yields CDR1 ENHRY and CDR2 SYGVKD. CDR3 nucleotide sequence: TGCGCCATCAGACCTTCCGGACAGGGGGCGCGTCAGGGCTCCTACGAGCAGTACTTC. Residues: CAIRPSGQGARQGSYEQYF.

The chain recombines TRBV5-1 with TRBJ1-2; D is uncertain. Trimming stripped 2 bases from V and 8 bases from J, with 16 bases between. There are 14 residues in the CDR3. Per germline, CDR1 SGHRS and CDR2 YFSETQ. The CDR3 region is CASSLPSSGGGYTF. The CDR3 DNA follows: TGCGCCAGCAGCTTACCCTCGTCGGGAGGCGGCTACACCTTC.

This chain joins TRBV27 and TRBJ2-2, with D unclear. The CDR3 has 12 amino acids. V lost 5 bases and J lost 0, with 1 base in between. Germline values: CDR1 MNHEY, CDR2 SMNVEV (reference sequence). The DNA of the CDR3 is TGTGCCAGCAGTCCGAACACCGGGGAGCTGTTTTTT. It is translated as CASSPNTGELFF.

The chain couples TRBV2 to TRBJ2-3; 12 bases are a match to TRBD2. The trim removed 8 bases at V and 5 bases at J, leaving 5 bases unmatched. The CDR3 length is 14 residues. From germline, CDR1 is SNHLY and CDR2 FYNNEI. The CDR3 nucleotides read TGTGCCAGCCTTGGACTAGCGGGATTAGATACGCAGTATTTT. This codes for CASLGLAGLDTQYF.

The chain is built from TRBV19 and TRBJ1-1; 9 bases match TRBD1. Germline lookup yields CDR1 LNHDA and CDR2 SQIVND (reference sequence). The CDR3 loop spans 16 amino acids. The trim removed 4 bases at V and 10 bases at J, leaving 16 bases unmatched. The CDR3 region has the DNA TGTGCCAGTAGTACTTACACCCCGGGACAGGGCGTGGGAGCTTTCTTT. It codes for CASSTYTPGQGVGAFF.

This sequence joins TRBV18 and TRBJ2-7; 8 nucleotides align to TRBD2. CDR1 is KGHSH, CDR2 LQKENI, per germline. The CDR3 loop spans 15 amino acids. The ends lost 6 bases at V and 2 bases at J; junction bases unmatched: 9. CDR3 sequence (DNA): TGTGCCAGCTCCCCCCCGCAGCGGGAGACCTACGAGCAGTACTTC. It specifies CASSPPQRETYEQYF.

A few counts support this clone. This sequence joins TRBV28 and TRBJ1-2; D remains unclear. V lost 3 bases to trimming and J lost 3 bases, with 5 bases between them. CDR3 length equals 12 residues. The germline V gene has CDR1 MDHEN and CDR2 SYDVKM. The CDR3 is CASSFPDYGYTF. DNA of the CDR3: TGTGCCAGCAGTTTCCCGGACTATGGCTACACCTTC.